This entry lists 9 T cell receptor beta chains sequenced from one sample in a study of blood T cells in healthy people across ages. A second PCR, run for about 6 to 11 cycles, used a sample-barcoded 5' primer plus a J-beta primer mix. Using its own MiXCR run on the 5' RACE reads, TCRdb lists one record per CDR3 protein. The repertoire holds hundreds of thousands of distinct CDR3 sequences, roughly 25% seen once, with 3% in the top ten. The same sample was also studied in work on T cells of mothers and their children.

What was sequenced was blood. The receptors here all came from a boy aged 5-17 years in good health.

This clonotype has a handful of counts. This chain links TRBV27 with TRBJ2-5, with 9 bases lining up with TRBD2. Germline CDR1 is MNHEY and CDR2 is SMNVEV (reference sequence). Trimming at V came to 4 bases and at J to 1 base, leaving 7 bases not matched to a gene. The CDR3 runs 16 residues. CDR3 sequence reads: CASSSEVAGAQETQYF. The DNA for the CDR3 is TGTGCCAGCAGTTCCGAGGTAGCGGGGGCCCAAGAGACCCAGTACTTC.

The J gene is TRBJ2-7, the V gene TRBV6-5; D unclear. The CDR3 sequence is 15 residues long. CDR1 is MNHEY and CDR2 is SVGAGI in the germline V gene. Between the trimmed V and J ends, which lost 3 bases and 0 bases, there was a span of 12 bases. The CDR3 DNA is TGTGCCAGCAGTTATACAGAAAAAGTCTCCTACGAGCAGTACTTC. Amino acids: CASSYTEKVSYEQYF.

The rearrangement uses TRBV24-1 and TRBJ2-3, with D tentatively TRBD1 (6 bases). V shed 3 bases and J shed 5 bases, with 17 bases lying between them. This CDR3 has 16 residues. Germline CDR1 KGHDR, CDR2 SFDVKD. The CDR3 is CATSDPQGKVEDTQYF. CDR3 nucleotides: TGTGCCACCAGTGATCCACAGGGCAAAGTGGAAGATACGCAGTATTTT.

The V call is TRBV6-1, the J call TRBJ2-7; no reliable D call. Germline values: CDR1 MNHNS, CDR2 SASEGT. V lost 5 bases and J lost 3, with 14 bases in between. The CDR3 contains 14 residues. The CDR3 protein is CASSSPGPNYEQYF. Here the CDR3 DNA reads TGTGCCAGCAGTTCACCTGGACCAAACTACGAGCAGTACTTC.

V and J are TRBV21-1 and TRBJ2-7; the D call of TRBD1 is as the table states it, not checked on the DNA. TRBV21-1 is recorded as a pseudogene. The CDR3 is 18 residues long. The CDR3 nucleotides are TGTGCCAGCAGCAAAGAATGGGTGCGACAGGAGTCAACCTACGAGCAGTACTTC. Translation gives CASSKEWVRQESTYEQYF.

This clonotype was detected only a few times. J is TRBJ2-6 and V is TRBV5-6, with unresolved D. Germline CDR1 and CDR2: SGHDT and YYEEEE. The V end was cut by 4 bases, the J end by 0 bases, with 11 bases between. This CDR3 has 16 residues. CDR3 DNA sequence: TGTGCCAGCAGCGCCGGACGCCACTCTGGGGCCAACGTCCTGACTTTC. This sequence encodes CASSAGRHSGANVLTF.

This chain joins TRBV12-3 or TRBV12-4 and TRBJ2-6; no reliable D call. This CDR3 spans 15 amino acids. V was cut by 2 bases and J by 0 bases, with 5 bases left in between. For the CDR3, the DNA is TGTGCCAGCAGTTTACGGGCCTCTGGGGCCAACGTCCTGACTTTC. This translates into CASSLRASGANVLTF.

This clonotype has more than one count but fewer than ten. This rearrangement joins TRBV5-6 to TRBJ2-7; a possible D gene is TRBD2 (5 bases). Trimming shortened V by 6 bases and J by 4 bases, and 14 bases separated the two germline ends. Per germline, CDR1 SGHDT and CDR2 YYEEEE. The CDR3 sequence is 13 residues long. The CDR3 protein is CASTRDGVYEQYF. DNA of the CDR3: TGTGCCAGCACCCGGGATGGTGTATACGAGCAGTACTTC.

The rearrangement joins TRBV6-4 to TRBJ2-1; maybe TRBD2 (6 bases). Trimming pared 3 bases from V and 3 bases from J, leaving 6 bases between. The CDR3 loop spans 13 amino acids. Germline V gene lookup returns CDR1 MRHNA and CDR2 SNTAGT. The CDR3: CASSETSYNEQFF. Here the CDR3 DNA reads TGTGCCAGCAGTGAGACTAGCTACAATGAGCAGTTCTTC.